The sequence of this TCR beta chain was determined in a study of OX40 agonist ivuxolimab in advanced cancers. Study observations and caveats: CD4+ and CD8+ blood T cells expanded clonally by week 6 at 0.1 to 3.0 mg/kg.

Points on this clone: Its antigen is not identified.

TCRdb's table, derived via immunoSEQ multiplex PCR, lists solely in-frame clones and lacks some. The sample records roughly 60,000 clones, about 83% being singletons. The V gene lost 3 bases and the J gene lost 4 bases, with 1 base spanning the gap. From germline, CDR1 is SNHLY and CDR2 FYNNEI. The CDR3 length is 11 residues. The sequencing used CD4+ or CD8+ T cells sorted from blood, collected in a trial of the OX40 agonist ivuxolimab. V gene TRBV2 combines with J gene TRBJ2-1; D is unresolved. This sequence was found in an adult with an advanced solid tumor such as melanoma, head and neck, liver or kidney cancer. The CDR3 spells CASSEYNEQFF. The CDR3 region has the DNA TGTGCCAGCAGTGAGTACAATGAGCAGTTCTTC.